The 27 T cell receptor beta chains below were found in one sample sequenced in a study of control samples from healthy donors and cancer patients (TCRdb year 2020). The library was built by means of the immunoSEQ multiplex PCR assay. This immuneACCESS table, as held by TCRdb, lists in-frame sequences with V and J called but not all clones. Of the missing ones, under half trace to an unresolved V gene in checked studies; the others have no known cause. For this sample there are approximately 170,000 clones; about nine tenths appear just once. About 1.6% of the sample rests with the top ten. What was sequenced was blood. The receptors were sampled from a woman younger than 45 in good health.

V usage is TRBV7-9 and J usage is TRBJ1-4; 11 nucleotides match TRBD1. V shed 7 bases, J shed 5 bases, and the junction held 6 bases outside the gene matches. The CDR3 covers 15 residues. Germline V gives CDR1 SEHNR, CDR2 FQNEAQ (reference sequence). The chain's CDR3 is CASNRGQGANEKLFF. As DNA, the CDR3 is TGTGCCAGCAATCGCGGACAGGGGGCGAATGAAAAACTGTTTTTT. Together with reference TRBV7-9 and TRBJ1-4, the CDR3 gives the full variable domain: DTGVSQNPRHKITKRGQNVTFRCDPISEHNRLYWYRQTLGQGPEFLTYFQNEAQLEKSRLLSDRFSAERPKGSFSTLEIQRTEQGDSAMYLCASNRGQGANEKLFFGSGTQLSVL.

The count of this clone is one. V is TRBV28 and J is TRBJ1-6; 7 bases align to TRBD1. CDR3 length equals 16 residues. The J segment lost 0 bases and the V segment lost 10 bases, leaving 9 bases of the junction unmatched. CDR1 is MDHEN, CDR2 SYDVKM, per germline. CDR3 sequence (DNA): TGTGCCACACGACCCAGGGGGAGCTCCTATAATTCACCCCTCCACTTT. Translation gives CATRPRGSSYNSPLHF.

This chain links TRBV7-2 with TRBJ2-2, with 8 bases fitting TRBD2. The CDR3 spans 14 residues. The ends lost 3 bases at V and 8 bases at J; junction bases unmatched: 5. CDR1 and CDR2 from the germline V gene are SGHTA and FQGNSA. This chain's CDR3 is CASSFLTSEGELFF. For the CDR3, the DNA is TGTGCCAGCAGCTTCCTGACTAGCGAAGGGGAGCTGTTTTTT. The entire variable domain, with the rest obtained from reference TRBV7-2 and TRBJ2-2, is as follows: GAGVSQSPSNKVTEKGKDVELRCDPISGHTALYWYRQSLGQGLEFLIYFQGNSAPDKSGLPSDRFSAERTGGSVSTLTIQRTQQEDSAVYLCASSFLTSEGELFFGEGSRLTVL.

The V gene is TRBV6-2 or TRBV6-3, the J gene TRBJ1-2, with D perhaps TRBD1 (5 bases). Deletions cut 6 bases from V and 7 bases from J, with 12 bases between. The CDR3 spans 12 residues. Germline assignment: CDR1 MNHEY and CDR2 SVGEGT. The CDR3 sequence: CASSDSTIGYTF. CDR3 nucleotide sequence: TGTGCCAGCAGCGACAGTACTATTGGCTACACCTTC.

This clone has only one observation. V gene TRBV7-3 combines with J gene TRBJ2-7, with a weak D call TRBD2 (6 bases). V was trimmed by 2 bases and J by 3 bases, leaving 8 bases between them. The germline gives CDR1 SGHTA, CDR2 FQGTGA. This CDR3 region has 13 residues. Here the CDR3 DNA reads TGTGCCAGCAGCTTAGGGGGAGGCTACGAGCAGTACTTC. As protein: CASSLGGGYEQYF.

In nucleotides, the CDR3 is TGTGCCAGTAGTCCACAGGGGGCGGGGAACACTGAAGCTTTCTTT. Translating gives CASSPQGAGNTEAFF. The chain carries TRBV19 and TRBJ1-1, with 9 bases matching TRBD1. The J segment lost 1 base and the V segment lost 5 bases, leaving 5 bases of the junction unmatched. CDR3 length equals 15 residues. Germline-derived CDR1 and CDR2 are LNHDA and SQIVND (reference sequence).

The table lists this clone with a count of one. The genes are TRBV12-3 or TRBV12-4 and TRBJ2-5, with no clear D. The CDR3 is made up of 12 amino acids. The V gene lost 6 bases and the J gene lost 7 bases, with 12 bases spanning the gap. The CDR3, as DNA: TGTGCCAGCAGCCCCCCCTCCTGGACCCAGTACTTC. It codes for CASSPPSWTQYF.

The rearrangement joins TRBV19 to TRBJ2-5, with D tentatively TRBD1 (6 bases). The CDR3 runs 14 residues. Germline CDR1 and CDR2: LNHDA and SQIVND (reference sequence). Trimming shortened V by 3 bases and J by 4 bases, and 12 bases separated the two germline ends. Here the CDR3 DNA reads TGTGCCAGTAGTATCAGCCAGGGGTCAGAGACCCAGTACTTC. It specifies CASSISQGSETQYF.

This chain links TRBV6-5 with TRBJ2-7, with D perhaps matching TRBD1 or TRBD2 (7 bases each). The CDR3 loop spans 16 amino acids. Trimming stripped 2 bases from V and 3 bases from J, with 17 bases between. From germline, CDR1 is MNHEY and CDR2 SVGAGI. CDR3 sequence reads: CASSYREGAGVYEQYF. CDR3 bases: TGTGCCAGCAGTTACAGGGAGGGGGCGGGTGTCTACGAGCAGTACTTC.

The CDR3 is CASSLVSGGFNEQFF. DNA for the CDR3: TGTGCCAGCAGTTTAGTTTCAGGGGGCTTCAATGAGCAGTTCTTC. The chain carries TRBV27 and TRBJ2-1; 8 bases map to TRBD1. This CDR3 has 15 residues. CDR1 is MNHEY, CDR2 SMNVEV, per germline (reference sequence). After removal of 2 bases from V and 6 bases from J, the junction contained 6 bases not matched to a gene.

The chain employs TRBV7-2 and TRBJ2-2; TRBD2 matches at 11 bases. CDR1 SGHTA and CDR2 FQGNSA come from the germline V gene. The length of the CDR3 is 16 residues. V dropped 0 bases and J dropped 4; count of bases not matched to a gene: 1. For the CDR3, the DNA is TGTGCCAGCAGCTTAGCTAGCGGGAGGGGCACCGGGGAGCTGTTTTTT. It codes for CASSLASGRGTGELFF.

The rearrangement uses TRBV6-6 and TRBJ1-2; weak D call: TRBD1 (6 bases). CDR1 and CDR2 (germline): MNHNY, SVGAGI (reference sequence). V was trimmed by 6 bases and J by 2 bases, leaving 13 bases between them. There are 14 residues in the CDR3. CDR3 coding DNA: TGTGCCAGCAGCCACACAGGGTCGAACTATGGCTACACCTTC. This codes for CASSHTGSNYGYTF.

The V gene is TRBV30, the J gene TRBJ1-4, with 10 bases that match TRBD1. Germline trimming cut 1 base from V and 8 bases from J; bases unmatched to any gene: 4. CDR1 is GTSNPN, CDR2 SVGIG, per germline (reference sequence). The CDR3 runs to 14 residues. The CDR3 bases are TGTGCCTGGAGTGCGGGACAGGGGCGAGAAAAACTGTTTTTT. Protein sequence: CAWSAGQGREKLFF. Drawing the rest from reference TRBV30 and TRBJ1-4, the complete variable domain is SQTIHQWPATLVQPVGSPLSLECTVEGTSNPNLYWYRQAAGRGLQLLFYSVGIGQISSEVPQNLSASRPQDRQFILSSKKLLLSDSGFYLCAWSAGQGREKLFFGSGTQLSVL.

The CDR3 region is CASSIDPDRSNSPLHF. DNA for the CDR3: TGTGCCAGTAGTATAGATCCGGACAGGAGCAATTCACCCCTCCACTTT. The chain joins TRBV19 to TRBJ1-6; TRBD1 agrees at 7 bases. Germline V gene sequence: CDR1 LNHDA, CDR2 SQIVND (reference sequence). This CDR3 contains 16 residues. Losses at the gene ends were 0 bases for V and 7 bases for J; bases not matched to a gene: 6.

V usage is TRBV28 and J usage is TRBJ1-5, with 10 bases that match TRBD1. The CDR3 spans 16 residues. With V trimmed by 2 bases and J by 2 bases, 3 bases remained unmatched. CDR1 MDHEN and CDR2 SYDVKM come from the germline V gene. CDR3 DNA sequence: TGTGCCAGCAGTTTACACGGGACAGGGGGCAATCAGCCCCAGCATTTT. It codes for CASSLHGTGGNQPQHF.

The chain is built from TRBV10-3 and TRBJ1-5; a possible D gene is TRBD1 (5 bases). This CDR3 contains 14 residues. CDR1 is ENHRY, CDR2 SYGVKD, per germline. Trimming took off 0 bases at V and 3 bases at J, with 6 bases between the two ends. This chain's CDR3 is CAISESTANQPQHF. CDR3 coding DNA: TGTGCCATCAGTGAGTCGACAGCCAATCAGCCCCAGCATTTT.

This chain connects TRBV4-1 to TRBJ2-5; maybe TRBD2 (7 bases). This CDR3 comprises 16 residues. V was shortened by 1 base and J by 2 bases, with 14 bases between the two germline ends. Germline V CDR1 and CDR2: MGHRA, YSYEKL. CDR3 residues: CASSQGLRGGQETQYF. CDR3 coding DNA: TGCGCCAGCAGCCAAGGGTTAAGGGGGGGGCAAGAGACCCAGTACTTC.

CDR3 sequence: CASSQREGTDTQYF. The CDR3 coding sequence is TGTGCCAGTAGCCAGCGGGAGGGCACAGATACGCAGTATTTT. This sequence joins TRBV19 and TRBJ2-3; 9 nucleotides match TRBD2. The CDR3 loop spans 14 amino acids. V trimming: 6 bases; J trimming: 1 base; junction bases outside the gene matches: 2. From germline, CDR1 is LNHDA and CDR2 SQIVND (reference sequence). The full variable domain, completed using reference TRBV19 and TRBJ2-3, is DGGITQSPKYLFRKEGQNVTLSCEQNLNHDAMYWYRQDPGQGLRLIYYSQIVNDFQKGDIAEGYSVSREKKESFPLTVTSAQKNPTAFYLCASSQREGTDTQYFGPGTRLTVL.

This rearrangement joins TRBV6-5 to TRBJ1-6; the D gene is possibly TRBD1 (6 bases). The CDR3 totals 11 residues. V lost 8 bases to trimming and J lost 9 bases, with 8 bases between them. Germline V CDR1 and CDR2: MNHEY, SVGAGI. The CDR3 loop reads CASEQGSPLHF. The CDR3 nucleotides are TGTGCCAGCGAACAGGGTTCACCCCTCCACTTT.

The chain is built from TRBV4-1 and TRBJ1-4; maybe TRBD1 (6 bases). The V end lost 2 bases, the J end lost 0 bases, and 10 bases lay between the germline ends. Germline V gene lookup returns CDR1 MGHRA and CDR2 YSYEKL. The CDR3 sequence is 16 residues long. The CDR3 protein is CASSQKGTTTNEKLFF. In DNA, the CDR3 is TGCGCCAGCAGCCAAAAGGGGACAACAACTAATGAAAAACTGTTTTTT.

The chain employs TRBV4-2 and TRBJ2-1; weak D call: TRBD2 (6 bases). Trimming took 3 bases from V and 8 from J, leaving 11 bases between them. This CDR3 contains 13 residues. Germline V gene data show CDR1 as LGHNA and CDR2 as YNFKEQ. CDR3 nucleotide sequence: TGTGCCAGCAGCCAGGTACTAGCAGATGAGCAGTTCTTC. Protein: CASSQVLADEQFF.

The chain has TRBV10-3 and TRBJ2-7, with TRBD2 matching 7 bases. The trim removed 0 bases at V and 2 bases at J, leaving 4 bases unmatched. The CDR3 has 15 residues. From germline, CDR1 is ENHRY and CDR2 SYGVKD. The CDR3 spells CAISESERGAYEQYF. The CDR3 DNA sequence: TGTGCCATCAGTGAGTCAGAGCGGGGAGCCTACGAGCAGTACTTC.

V is TRBV7-9 and J is TRBJ1-2; D gene uncertain. Germline CDR1 reads SEHNR; CDR2 reads FQNEAQ (reference sequence). The V end was cut by 2 bases, the J end by 4 bases, with 5 bases between. The CDR3 totals 12 residues. The CDR3 DNA reads TGTGCCAGCAGCTTAAGCACCTATGGCTACACCTTC. Translated, it gives CASSLSTYGYTF.

CDR3 sequence reads: CASSLGATDTQYF. CDR3 bases: TGTGCCAGCAGCTTAGGGGCCACAGATACGCAGTATTTT. The chain couples TRBV7-9 to TRBJ2-3; no reliable D call. This CDR3 spans 13 amino acids. V was clipped by 1 base and J by 2 bases, with 4 bases between them. Germline loops: CDR1 SEHNR, CDR2 FQNEAQ (reference sequence).

This sequence joins TRBV2 and TRBJ1-1; tentative D call: TRBD1 (5 bases). With 8 bases removed from V and 0 bases from J, the gap between germline ends came to 10 bases. Germline V gene data show CDR1 as SNHLY and CDR2 as FYNNEI. This CDR3 is built from 13 residues. The CDR3 DNA reads TGTGCCAGCTCCAGGGCTATGAACACTGAAGCTTTCTTT. It encodes CASSRAMNTEAFF.

The gene calls are TRBV28 and TRBJ2-3, with D uncertain. The length of the CDR3 is 14 residues. Germline CDR1 reads MDHEN; CDR2 reads SYDVKM. V lost 7 bases, J lost 0 bases, and 11 bases lay in between. CDR3 protein: CASNSRSSTDTQYF. The CDR3 bases are TGTGCCAGCAATAGTAGATCTAGCACAGATACGCAGTATTTT.

This clone turned up a few times. This sequence joins TRBV7-5 and TRBJ2-5; the table's D call, TRBD2, was not checked against the DNA. TRBV7-5 is termed a pseudogene. The CDR3 runs 15 residues. The chain's CDR3 is CARSLTSGGAETQYF. In DNA form, the CDR3 reads TGTGCCAGAAGCTTGACTAGCGGGGGGGCCGAGACCCAGTACTTC.